This T cell receptor beta chain derives from a study of cytotoxic CD8 clonotypes in ibrutinib-treated CLL. General study results and limits: Clonality was higher at ibrutinib response and returned toward baseline at progression.

A word on this clone: The antigen is undetermined.

Measured with immunoSEQ multiplex PCR; TCRdb has only the in-frame clones, and not every one. The sample has some 200,000 clones, 75% to 85% seen once. The input for sequencing was PBMCs, taken after 12 months of ibrutinib treatment. The TCR originated in a human donor with chronic lymphocytic leukemia.

DNA of the CDR3: TGTGCCAGCAGCTTAGGGGGGCCTAAGCGGACCTACGAGCAGTACTTC. This gives the protein CASSLGGPKRTYEQYF. The V gene is TRBV7-2, the J gene TRBJ2-7; D perhaps matches TRBD1 (6 bases). The CDR3 runs to 16 residues. V gave up 1 base and J gave up 2 bases, with 15 bases separating them. Germline lookup yields CDR1 SGHTA and CDR2 FQGNSA.